This entry is about one TCR beta chain. These data are taken from a study of OX40 agonist ivuxolimab in advanced cancers. Germline CDR1 and CDR2: MNHNY and SVGAGI (reference sequence). V lost 4 bases and J lost 0; bases outside the gene matches: 2. The CDR3 is 14 amino acids. Sequencing was performed with immunoSEQ multiplex PCR; in TCRdb, only in-frame clones are kept and a portion is missing. This table holds tens of thousands of clones, approximately 80% found once. The sample here was CD4+ or CD8+ T cells sorted from blood, taken in a trial of the OX40 agonist ivuxolimab. The receptor's source is an adult with an advanced solid tumor such as melanoma, head and neck, liver or kidney cancer. The chain joins TRBV6-6 to TRBJ1-1; 7 bases agree with TRBD1. CDR3 bases: TGTGCCAGCAGTTCGGACAGGTTGAACACTGAAGCTTTCTTT. Translation gives CASSSDRLNTEAFF.